These T cell receptor beta chains were read from a single sample in a study of blood T cell repertoires in COVID-19. The protocol was immunoSEQ multiplex PCR, while the TCRdb copy is restricted to in-frame clones and leaves out a portion. This sample yields about 150,000 clones, of which roughly 80% are seen a single time; roughly 1.5% belongs to the top ten. The sample taken for sequencing was peripheral blood. Receptors originate from a man older than 75 with acute or convalescent COVID-19. The CDR3 runs from the conserved cysteine through the conserved F or W. Each record gives: J gene, clone size, V gene, D gene, CDR3 protein, CDR3 DNA. A D gene is named only where the DNA matches it firmly. Part of the rows lack a size; the others show once, few, many or a class for expanded clones.

TRBJ2-5,-,TRBV7-2,-,CASSLNSPTGGETQYF,TGTGCCAGCAGCTTAAACAGTCCTACTGGTGGGGAGACCCAGTACTTC
TRBJ2-1,few,TRBV24-1,-,CATSDRSRQYNEQFF,TGTGCCACCAGTGACAGGAGTCGACAGTACAATGAGCAGTTCTTC
TRBJ1-1,many,TRBV6-5,-,CASSYRGVSPNTEAFF,TGTGCCAGCAGTTACAGGGGCGTCAGCCCGAACACTGAAGCTTTCTTT
TRBJ2-1,-,TRBV7-9,TRBD1,CASSPPIGTDLYNEQFF,TGTGCCAGCAGCCCACCTATTGGGACAGATCTCTACAATGAGCAGTTCTTC
TRBJ1-2,-,TRBV5-1,TRBD1,CASSPTGTGSGYTF,TGCGCCAGCAGCCCAACCGGGACAGGGTCTGGCTACACCTTC
TRBJ2-5,-,TRBV3-1/TRBV3-2,TRBD1,CASSQGFRGQETQYF,TGTGCCAGCAGCCAAGGATTCAGGGGGCAAGAGACCCAGTACTTC
TRBJ2-3,-,TRBV7-2,TRBD2,CASSREAADTQYF,TGTGCCAGCAGCCGGGAGGCGGCAGATACGCAGTATTTT
TRBJ2-3,-,TRBV7-2,TRBD1,CASSPQPGTGGTDTQYF,TGTGCCAGCAGCCCCCAACCCGGGACAGGGGGCACAGATACGCAGTATTTT
TRBJ1-3,-,TRBV11-2,-,CASSLGEGMGGNTIYF,TGTGCCAGCAGCTTAGGGGAGGGGATGGGAGGAAACACCATATATTTT
TRBJ1-2,-,TRBV27,-,CASKLRGDGVGPNYGYTF,TGTGCCAGCAAACTACGGGGGGACGGAGTAGGACCTAACTATGGCTACACCTTC
TRBJ1-5,-,TRBV5-6,TRBD1,CASSSAGQGANQPQHF,TGTGCCAGCAGCTCCGCGGGACAGGGGGCCAATCAGCCCCAGCATTTT
TRBJ2-3,-,TRBV19,-,CASSIVPQGTDTQYF,TGTGCCAGTAGTATAGTGCCACAGGGAACAGATACGCAGTATTTT